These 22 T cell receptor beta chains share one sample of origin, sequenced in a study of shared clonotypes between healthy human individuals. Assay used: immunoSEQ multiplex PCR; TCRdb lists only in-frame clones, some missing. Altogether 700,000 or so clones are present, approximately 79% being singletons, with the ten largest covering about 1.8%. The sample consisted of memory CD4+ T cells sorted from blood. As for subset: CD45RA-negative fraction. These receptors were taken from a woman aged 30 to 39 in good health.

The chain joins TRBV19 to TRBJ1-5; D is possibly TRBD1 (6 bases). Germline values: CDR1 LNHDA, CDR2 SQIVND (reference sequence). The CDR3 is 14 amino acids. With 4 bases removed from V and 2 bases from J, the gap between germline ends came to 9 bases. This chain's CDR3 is CASSNPGGNQPQHF. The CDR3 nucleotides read TGTGCCAGTAGTAACCCAGGGGGCAATCAGCCCCAGCATTTT. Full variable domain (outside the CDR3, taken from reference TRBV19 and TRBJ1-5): DGGITQSPKYLFRKEGQNVTLSCEQNLNHDAMYWYRQDPGQGLRLIYYSQIVNDFQKGDIAEGYSVSREKKESFPLTVTSAQKNPTAFYLCASSNPGGNQPQHFGDGTRLSIL.

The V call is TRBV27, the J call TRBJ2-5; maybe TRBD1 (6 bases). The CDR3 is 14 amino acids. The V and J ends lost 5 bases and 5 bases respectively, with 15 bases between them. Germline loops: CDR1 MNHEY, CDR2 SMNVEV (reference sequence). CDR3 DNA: TGTGCCAGCAGTCTCAGACAGGACGGGGAGACCCAGTACTTC. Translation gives CASSLRQDGETQYF.

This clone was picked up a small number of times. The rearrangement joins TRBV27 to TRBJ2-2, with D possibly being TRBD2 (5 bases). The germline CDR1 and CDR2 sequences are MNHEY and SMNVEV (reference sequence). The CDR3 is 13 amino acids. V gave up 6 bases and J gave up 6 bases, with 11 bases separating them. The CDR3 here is CASRLLVSGELFF. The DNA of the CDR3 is TGTGCCAGCAGGTTACTAGTATCCGGGGAGCTGTTTTTT.

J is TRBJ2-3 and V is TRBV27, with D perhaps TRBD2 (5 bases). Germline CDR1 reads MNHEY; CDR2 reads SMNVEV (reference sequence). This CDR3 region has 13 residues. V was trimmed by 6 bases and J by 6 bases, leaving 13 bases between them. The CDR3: CASSRARGDTQYF. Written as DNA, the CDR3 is TGTGCCAGCAGCAGAGCTCGGGGTGATACGCAGTATTTT.

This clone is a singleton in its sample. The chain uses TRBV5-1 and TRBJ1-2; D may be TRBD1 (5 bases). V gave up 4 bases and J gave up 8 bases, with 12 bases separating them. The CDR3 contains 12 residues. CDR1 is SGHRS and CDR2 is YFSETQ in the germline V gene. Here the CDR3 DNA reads TGCGCCAGCAGCGCGGGACCTAAAGGCTACACCTTC. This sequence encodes CASSAGPKGYTF.

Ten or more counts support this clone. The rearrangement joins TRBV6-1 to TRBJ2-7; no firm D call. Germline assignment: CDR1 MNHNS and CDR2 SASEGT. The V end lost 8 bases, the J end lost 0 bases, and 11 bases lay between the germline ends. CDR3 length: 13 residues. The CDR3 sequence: CASVSGNSYEQYF. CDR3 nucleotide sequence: TGTGCCAGCGTCTCTGGCAACTCCTACGAGCAGTACTTC.

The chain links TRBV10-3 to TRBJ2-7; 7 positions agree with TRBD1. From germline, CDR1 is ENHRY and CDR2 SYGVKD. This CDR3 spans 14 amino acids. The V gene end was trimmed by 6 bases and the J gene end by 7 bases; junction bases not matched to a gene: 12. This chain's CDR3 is CAISSQQGSGEQYF. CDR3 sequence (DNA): TGTGCCATCAGCAGTCAACAGGGGAGTGGGGAGCAGTACTTC.

CDR3 bases: TGTGCCAGCAGCGCCAGGACAGGTGGGATAGGCAATCAGCCCCAGCATTTT. Protein sequence: CASSARTGGIGNQPQHF. V and J are TRBV2 and TRBJ1-5; 7 positions agree with TRBD1. Per the germline V gene, CDR1 is SNHLY and CDR2 is FYNNEI. This CDR3 spans 17 amino acids. The trim removed 6 bases at V and 2 bases at J, leaving 13 bases unmatched.

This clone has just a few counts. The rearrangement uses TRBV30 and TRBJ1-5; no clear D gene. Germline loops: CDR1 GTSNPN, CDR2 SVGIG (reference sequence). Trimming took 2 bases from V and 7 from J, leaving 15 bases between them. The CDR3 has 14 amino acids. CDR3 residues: CAWSMKDPGQPQHF. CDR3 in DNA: TGTGCCTGGAGTATGAAGGACCCCGGCCAGCCCCAGCATTTT.

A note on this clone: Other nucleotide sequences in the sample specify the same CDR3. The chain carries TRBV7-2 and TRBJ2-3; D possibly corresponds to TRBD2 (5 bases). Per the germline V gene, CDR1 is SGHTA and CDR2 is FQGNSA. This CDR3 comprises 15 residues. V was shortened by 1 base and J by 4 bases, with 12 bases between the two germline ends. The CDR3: CASSLVALVSDTQYF. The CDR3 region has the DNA TGTGCCAGCAGCTTAGTAGCGCTAGTTTCAGATACGCAGTATTTT.

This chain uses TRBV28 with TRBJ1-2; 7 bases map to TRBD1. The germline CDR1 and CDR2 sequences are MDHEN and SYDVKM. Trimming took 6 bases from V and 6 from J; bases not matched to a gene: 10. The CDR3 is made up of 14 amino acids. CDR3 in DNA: TGTGCCAGCAGGCGGACAGGCTTCGAGGATGGCTACACCTTC. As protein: CASRRTGFEDGYTF.

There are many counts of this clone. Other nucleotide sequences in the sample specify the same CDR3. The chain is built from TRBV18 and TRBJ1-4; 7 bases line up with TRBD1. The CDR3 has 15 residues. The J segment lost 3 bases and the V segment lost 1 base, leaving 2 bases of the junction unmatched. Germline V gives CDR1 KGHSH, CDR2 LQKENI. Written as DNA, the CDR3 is TGTGCCAGCTCACCACAAGGGACAGCTAATGAAAAACTGTTTTTT. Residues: CASSPQGTANEKLFF.

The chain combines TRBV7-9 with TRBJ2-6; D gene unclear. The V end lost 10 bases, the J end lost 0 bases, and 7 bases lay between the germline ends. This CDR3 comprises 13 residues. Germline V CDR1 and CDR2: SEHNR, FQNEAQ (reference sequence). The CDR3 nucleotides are TGTGCCATTGGAATCTCTGGGGCCAACGTCCTGACTTTC. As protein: CAIGISGANVLTF.

CDR3 amino acids: CASSKNSGTHVRSEQFF. The CDR3 DNA reads as TGCGCCAGCAGCAAGAATTCCGGGACACACGTGAGATCTGAGCAGTTCTTC. V is TRBV5-1 and J is TRBJ2-1; D is possibly TRBD1 (6 bases). The CDR3 contains 17 residues. Trimming pared 4 bases from V and 9 bases from J, leaving 26 bases between. CDR1 is SGHRS, CDR2 YFSETQ, per germline.

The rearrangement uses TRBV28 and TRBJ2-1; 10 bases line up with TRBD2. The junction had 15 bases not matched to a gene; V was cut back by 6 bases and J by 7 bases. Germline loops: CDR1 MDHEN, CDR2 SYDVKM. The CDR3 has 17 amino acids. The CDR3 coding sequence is TGTGCCAGCAGGCGAAACGAGGGGTTAGCGGGAGGAAATGAGCAGTTCTTC. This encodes CASRRNEGLAGGNEQFF.

Here the CDR3 reads CASRGRTRGSPETQYF. For the CDR3, the DNA is TGTGCCAGTAGGGGCCGAACCAGGGGCTCCCCGGAGACCCAGTACTTC. The J gene is TRBJ2-5, the V gene TRBV19, with a possible D match to TRBD1 (6 bases). There are 16 residues in the CDR3. V lost 6 bases to trimming and J lost 5 bases, with 22 bases between them. Germline loops: CDR1 LNHDA, CDR2 SQIVND (reference sequence).

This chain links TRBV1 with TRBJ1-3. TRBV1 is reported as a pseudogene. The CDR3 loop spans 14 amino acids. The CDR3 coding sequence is TGCACCAGCAGCCAAGGACGAGATGGAAACACCATATATTTT. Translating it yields CTSSQGRDGNTIYF.

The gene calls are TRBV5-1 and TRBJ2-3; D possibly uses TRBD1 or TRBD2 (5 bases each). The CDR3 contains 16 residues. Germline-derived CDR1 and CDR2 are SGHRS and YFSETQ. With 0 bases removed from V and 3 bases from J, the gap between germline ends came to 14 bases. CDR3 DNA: TGCGCCAGCAGCTTGGGGGTCGGGACCGCGACAGATACGCAGTATTTT. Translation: CASSLGVGTATDTQYF.

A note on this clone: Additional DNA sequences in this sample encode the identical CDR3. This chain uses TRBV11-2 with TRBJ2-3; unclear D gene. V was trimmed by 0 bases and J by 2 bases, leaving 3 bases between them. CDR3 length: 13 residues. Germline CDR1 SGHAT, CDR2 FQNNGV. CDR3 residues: CASSLDFTDTQYF. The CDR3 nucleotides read TGTGCCAGCAGCTTAGATTTCACAGATACGCAGTATTTT.

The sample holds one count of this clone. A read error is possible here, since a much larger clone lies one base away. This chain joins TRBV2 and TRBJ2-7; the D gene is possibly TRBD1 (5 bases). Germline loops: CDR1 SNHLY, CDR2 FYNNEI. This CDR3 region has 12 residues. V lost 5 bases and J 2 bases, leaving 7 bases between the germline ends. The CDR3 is CASSRQTYEQYF. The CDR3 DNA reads TGTGCCAGCAGTCGACAGACCTACGAGCAGTACTTC. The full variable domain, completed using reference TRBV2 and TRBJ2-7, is EPEVTQTPSHQVTQMGQEVILRCVPISNHLYFYWYRQILGQKVEFLVSFYNNEISEKSEIFDDQFSVERPDGSNFTLKIRSTKLEDSAMYFCASSRQTYEQYFGPGTRLTVT.

CDR3 nucleotides: TGTGCCAGCAGTGAATGGGAAAAACTGTTTTTT. It codes for CASSEWEKLFF. This chain uses TRBV2 with TRBJ1-4; D is undetermined. The germline CDR1 and CDR2 sequences are SNHLY and FYNNEI. V was pared by 2 bases and J by 8 bases, with 3 bases between. This CDR3 is built from 11 residues.

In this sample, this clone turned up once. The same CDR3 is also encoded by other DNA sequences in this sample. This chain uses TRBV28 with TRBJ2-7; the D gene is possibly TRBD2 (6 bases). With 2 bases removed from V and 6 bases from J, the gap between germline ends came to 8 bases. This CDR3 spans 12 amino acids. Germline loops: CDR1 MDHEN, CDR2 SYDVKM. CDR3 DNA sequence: TGTGCCAGCAGTTTACCCGGGAGCGAGCAGTACTTC. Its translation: CASSLPGSEQYF.